This paragraph reports one T cell receptor (beta chain). The data are from a study of CXCR3-negative and CXCR3-positive naive CD8 T cells. 5' RACE that incorporated UMI labels was used to prepare the TRB cDNA libraries. TCRdb derives one entry per CDR3 protein from the 5' RACE reads, leaving out DNA. The sample has around 90,000 distinct CDR3 sequences. Sequenced input: naive CXCR3- CD8+ T cells from blood. The subset denotes: CD45RO-CCR7+CD27+CD95- naive CD8+ T cells lacking CXCR3 (TNR3-). The TCR was taken from a human donor in good health. Some clones in this sample may be carry-over from other donors' samples.

CDR3: CAISESQDRTLYYGYTF. The rearrangement links TRBV10-3 to TRBJ1-2. Germline values: CDR1 ENHRY, CDR2 SYGVKD. This CDR3 comprises 17 residues.